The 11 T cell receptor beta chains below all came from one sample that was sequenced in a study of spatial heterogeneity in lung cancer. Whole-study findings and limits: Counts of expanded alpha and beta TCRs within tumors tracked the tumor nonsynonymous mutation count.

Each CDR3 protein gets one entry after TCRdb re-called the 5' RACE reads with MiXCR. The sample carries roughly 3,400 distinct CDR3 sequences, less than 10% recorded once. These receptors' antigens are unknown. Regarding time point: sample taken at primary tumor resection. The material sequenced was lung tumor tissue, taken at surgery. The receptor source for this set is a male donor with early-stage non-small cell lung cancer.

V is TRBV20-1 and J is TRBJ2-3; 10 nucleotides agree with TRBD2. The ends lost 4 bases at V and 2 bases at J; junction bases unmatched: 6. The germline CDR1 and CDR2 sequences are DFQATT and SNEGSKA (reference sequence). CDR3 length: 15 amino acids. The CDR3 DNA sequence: TGCAGTGCTACCCCACTAGCGGGAAACACAGATACGCAGTATTTT. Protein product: CSATPLAGNTDTQYF.

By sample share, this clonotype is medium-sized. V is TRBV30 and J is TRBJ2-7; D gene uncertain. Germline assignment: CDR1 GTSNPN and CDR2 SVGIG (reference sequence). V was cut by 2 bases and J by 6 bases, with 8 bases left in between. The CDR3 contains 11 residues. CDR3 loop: CAWSLKREQYF. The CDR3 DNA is TGTGCCTGGAGTTTGAAGCGCGAGCAGTACTTC.

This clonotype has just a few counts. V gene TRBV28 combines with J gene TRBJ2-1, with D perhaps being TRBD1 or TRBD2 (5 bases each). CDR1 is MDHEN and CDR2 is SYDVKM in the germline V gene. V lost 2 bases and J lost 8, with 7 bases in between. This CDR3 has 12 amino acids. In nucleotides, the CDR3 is TGTGCCAGCAGTTTAGAGGGGTATGAGCAGTTCTTC. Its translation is CASSLEGYEQFF. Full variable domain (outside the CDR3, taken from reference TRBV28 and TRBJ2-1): DVKVTQSSRYLVKRTGEKVFLECVQDMDHENMFWYRQDPGLGLRLIYFSYDVKMKEKGDIPEGYSVSREKKERFSLILESASTNQTSMYLCASSLEGYEQFFGPGTRLTVL.

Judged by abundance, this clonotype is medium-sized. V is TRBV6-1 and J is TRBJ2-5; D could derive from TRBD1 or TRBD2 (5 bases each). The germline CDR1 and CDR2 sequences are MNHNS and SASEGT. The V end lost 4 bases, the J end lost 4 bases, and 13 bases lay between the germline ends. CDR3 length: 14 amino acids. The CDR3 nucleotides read TGTGCCAGCAGTGCACCGGGACGCCCAGAGACCCAGTACTTC. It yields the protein CASSAPGRPETQYF.

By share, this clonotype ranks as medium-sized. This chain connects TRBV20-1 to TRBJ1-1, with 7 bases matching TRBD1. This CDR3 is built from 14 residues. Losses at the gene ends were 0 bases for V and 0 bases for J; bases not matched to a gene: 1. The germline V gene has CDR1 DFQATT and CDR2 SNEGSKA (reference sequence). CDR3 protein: CSARDGQVNTEAFF. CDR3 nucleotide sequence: TGCAGTGCTAGAGACGGACAGGTGAACACTGAAGCTTTCTTT.

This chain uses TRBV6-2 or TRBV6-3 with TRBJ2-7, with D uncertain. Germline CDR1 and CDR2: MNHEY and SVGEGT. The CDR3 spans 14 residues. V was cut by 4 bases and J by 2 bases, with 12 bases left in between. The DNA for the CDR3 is TGTGCCAGCAGTTCGTACCGACCTCCCTACGAGCAGTACTTC. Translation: CASSSYRPPYEQYF.

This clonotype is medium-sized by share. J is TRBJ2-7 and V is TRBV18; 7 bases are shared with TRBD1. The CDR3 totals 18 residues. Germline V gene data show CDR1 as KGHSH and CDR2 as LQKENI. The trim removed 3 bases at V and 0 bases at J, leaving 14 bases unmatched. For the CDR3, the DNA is TGTGCCAGCTCACCCCTCCCCCCGGGGACAGCCAGCTCCTACGAGCAGTACTTC. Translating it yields CASSPLPPGTASSYEQYF.

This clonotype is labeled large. The CDR3 DNA sequence: TGTGCCAGCAGTCCCTCTGGAGCCCCGGCGAACACTGAAGCTTTCTTT. This sequence encodes CASSPSGAPANTEAFF. This chain joins TRBV28 and TRBJ1-1; D remains unclear. Germline V gene sequence: CDR1 MDHEN, CDR2 SYDVKM. Trimming shortened V by 5 bases and J by 1 base, and 17 bases separated the two germline ends. The CDR3 has 16 amino acids.

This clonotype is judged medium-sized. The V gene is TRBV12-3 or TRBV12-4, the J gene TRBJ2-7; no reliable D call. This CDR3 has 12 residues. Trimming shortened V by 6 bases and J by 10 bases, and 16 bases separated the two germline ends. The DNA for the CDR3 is TGTGCCAGCAGATATAGCCAGGCGACTCAGTACTTC. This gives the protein CASRYSQATQYF.

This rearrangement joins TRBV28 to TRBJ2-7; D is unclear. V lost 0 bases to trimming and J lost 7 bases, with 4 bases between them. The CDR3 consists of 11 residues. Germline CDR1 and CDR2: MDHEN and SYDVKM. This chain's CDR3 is CASSLWGEQYF. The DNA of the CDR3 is TGTGCCAGCAGTTTATGGGGGGAGCAGTACTTC.

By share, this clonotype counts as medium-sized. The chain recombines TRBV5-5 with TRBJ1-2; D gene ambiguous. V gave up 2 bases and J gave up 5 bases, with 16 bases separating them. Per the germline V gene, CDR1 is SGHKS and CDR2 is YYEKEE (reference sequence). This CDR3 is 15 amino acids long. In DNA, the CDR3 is TGTGCCAGCAGCTTAGTATCGGCAGGAGATTATGGCTACACCTTC. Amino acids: CASSLVSAGDYGYTF.